The TCR beta chain under discussion was sequenced for a study of shared clonotypes between healthy human individuals (dated by TCRdb to about 2020). For the wider study: Three men and a couple of women, aged 18 to 49 years, made up the cohort. For each donor, CD4 naive and CD4 memory were each given three plates, CD8 naive was given two plates, and CD8 memory was given one plate. To estimate repertoire size and how much clonotypes are shared between individuals, the study performed deep sequencing of blood TCR repertoires from about 5 healthy adults. Leukapheresis yielded between about 0.8 and 8.9 billion PBMCs per donor. Libraries were prepared and TCR repertoires were sequenced by different laboratories using diverse techniques, in order to increase sequencing depth and limit assay-specific biases. On the study overall, not on this receptor specifically: Naive subsets generally had larger estimated clonotype richness than memory subsets. Rarefaction of sorted-subset datasets indicated incomplete sequencing despite the large sequencing depth. Only blood was sampled, and tissue TCR repertoires likely differ from those in blood. Clonotypes shared by all four sorted-subset donors showed higher generation probabilities than non-shared clonotypes. Based on pairwise subsampling, the degree of clonotype sharing among donors was expected to be affected by sequencing depth. Across a handful of donors, approximately 5% of naive CD4, more than 3% of naive CD8, roughly 2.2% of memory CD4, and approximately 0.4% of memory CD8 clonotypes were shared. The small number of donors limited the genetic and exposure-history diversity represented.

Using the deep immunoSEQ assay, multiplex PCR amplified TCR CDR3 regions from genomic DNA. Genomic DNA extracted from each cell subset was distributed evenly over all wells of several immunoSEQ 96-well plates, and each plate served as one replicate. For sorted subsets, each replicate PCR was loaded with around 220 ng genomic DNA, equivalent to 25,000 to 30,000 T cell genomes. Purified libraries were measured with a Qubit 3.0 fluorometer, size-checked on a Bioanalyzer 2100, and measured again with the KAPA Library Quantification kit. A separate single-read 150-cycle Illumina NextSeq 550 flow cell was used to sequence each immunoSEQ 96-well plate. The original pipeline was this. Because the immunoSEQ output held only junctional sequences and lacked quality scores, the filtering could not match the filtering applied to full-length reads. To assign V/J genes and CDR3, sequences were annotated against IMGT germline references using PyIR, a Python wrapper for IgBLAST v1.9. Reads with weak V/J assignments (E-value above 1e-6), missing CDR3, stop codons, out-of-frame junctions, or ambiguous translated residues were removed. V3J clonotypes were defined by identical inferred V gene, J gene, and CDR3 amino acid sequence. To compute the percentage overlap between repertoires, the number of shared unique clonotypes was divided by the size of the smaller repertoire. Three approaches were used to assess repertoire richness: RTK rarefaction, the Chao1 estimator, and Recon v2.1 estimates of unobserved clonotypes. OLGA was used to compute generation probabilities for all TCRbeta clonotypes that the gDNA method yielded from a few donors. Sourced from immuneACCESS, this table was stored by TCRdb with only in-frame sequences that have V and J called. A share of the clones is absent; for the studies checked, an unresolved V gene accounts for under half, and the remainder has no known explanation. V, J and clone size are those of that table, while D and trimming were read from the DNA. The sample yields roughly 2.6 million clones; around 94% were counted once. The leading ten clones occupy 0.11% to 0.15% of the sample.

Healthy HIV-negative adults with no recently reported acute infections or vaccinations were included as donors. Every donor was a Caucasian adult living in Nashville, Tennessee, USA. CD4+ T cells were enriched by magnetic negative selection; naive cells were then positively selected on CD45RA, and the negative fraction formed the memory subset. After blood collection by leukapheresis, PBMCs were isolated using Ficoll-Histopaque density gradient centrifugation and then cryopreserved in the vapor phase of liquid nitrogen. Analytical flow cytometry was used to check the purity and quantity of each magnetically sorted T cell population. Genomic DNA was isolated from every sorted fraction and measured by UV absorbance on a Nanodrop 2000c. Remarks on this clone: Its antigen has not been determined. No quality values exist for individual bases; no much larger clone is one base distant.

The CDR3 numbers 19 residues from cysteine through phenylalanine. Just CDR3 DNA is preserved here, 57 bases in frame from base 1. The CDR1 and CDR2 encoded by the germline V gene are LGHNA and YSLEER. For this chain, trimming is 0 bases at the V end and 6 bases at the J end, and the number of junction bases without a gene match is 13. The TCR originated in a man between 18 and 35 years old in good health. The specimen was naive CD4+ T cells sorted from blood. This specimen's cell subset or site label, interpreted: CD45RA+ positively selected. Rearrangement joined TRBV4-3 to TRBJ2-1, and 11 bases in between align with TRBD1. The nucleotides read TGCGCCAGCAGCCAAGATTGGGACAGGGGGAAGGCGGTCCCCAATGAGCAGTTCTTC. Its coded protein is CASSQDWDRGKAVPNEQFF.